This T cell receptor (beta chain) came from a study of cytomegalovirus exposure and HLA in healthy donors. Comment on this clone: The antigen is undetermined.

Sequencing was performed with immunoSEQ multiplex PCR; in TCRdb, only in-frame clones are kept and a portion is missing. The sample includes tens of thousands of clones, just under 95% seen only once; the top ten take around 7%. Germline values: CDR1 MGHRA, CDR2 YSYEKL. CDR3 length: 16 amino acids. The germline V and J ends were trimmed by 3 bases and 6 bases, with 18 bases remaining between them. Study-wide points: Investigators reported more than 150 TCR beta chains as tied to cytomegalovirus.

This clonotype originated in a woman in her late teens or twenties in good health and CMV-seropositive. The sequenced sample was PBMCs. This sequence joins TRBV4-1 and TRBJ1-5; no clear D gene. In DNA, the CDR3 is TGCGCCAGCAGCCACCGGGAGAGGCCCACGCTTCAGCCCCAGCATTTT. Amino acid sequence: CASSHRERPTLQPQHF.